These 14 T cell receptor beta chains were sequenced from one sample in a study of cytomegalovirus exposure and HLA in healthy donors. It was with 60 Vbeta and 13 Jbeta primers that the PCR ran. Sequenced by immunoSEQ multiplex PCR; TCRdb stores in-frame clones only, minus some. This sample has 150,000 to 200,000 clones; 79% occur once, and the top ten carry about 2.5%. The sequencing sample was made of PBMCs. Receptor source: a woman in her forties or fifties in good health and CMV-seronegative.

The V call is TRBV19, the J call TRBJ1-3, with TRBD1 identical over 7 bases. Per the germline V gene, CDR1 is LNHDA and CDR2 is SQIVND (reference sequence). The V gene end was trimmed by 6 bases and the J gene end by 2 bases; junction bases not matched to a gene: 7. This CDR3 has 15 residues. Written as DNA, the CDR3 is TGTGCCAGTAGCCTAGCACAGGGGACTGGAAACACCATATATTTT. Its protein is CASSLAQGTGNTIYF.

The V call is TRBV15, the J call TRBJ2-1; 9 positions match TRBD2. CDR3 length equals 15 residues. CDR1 is LNHNV, CDR2 YYDKDF, per germline (reference sequence). V was pared by 4 bases and J by 10 bases, with 11 bases of the junction left unmatched. The CDR3 DNA follows: TGTGCCACCAGCATACTAGCGGGTGCTAGGCTCGAGCAGTTCTTC. Protein: CATSILAGARLEQFF.

Of note for this clone: A read error may account for a junction end that differs from germline. V is TRBV11-1 and J is TRBJ2-7; maybe TRBD2 (6 bases). This CDR3 region has 11 residues. The germline gives CDR1 SGHAT, CDR2 FQDESV (reference sequence). The CDR3 here is CASSSTGRLIF. The CDR3 nucleotides read TGTGCCAGCAGCTCTACGGGGAGGCTTATATTC.

The rearrangement links TRBV7-8 to TRBJ2-2; D unresolved. This CDR3 has 13 amino acids. In germline, CDR1 is SGHVS, CDR2 FQNEAQ. V was shortened by 5 bases and J by 1 base, with 5 bases between the two germline ends. The chain's CDR3 is CASSGQNTGELFF. The CDR3 nucleotides are TGTGCCAGCAGCGGCCAGAACACCGGGGAGCTGTTTTTT.

The chain recombines TRBV11-2 with TRBJ2-3, with D uncertain. V was trimmed by 3 bases and J by 5 bases, leaving 3 bases between them. The CDR3 has 11 amino acids. Germline V gene lookup returns CDR1 SGHAT and CDR2 FQNNGV. For the CDR3, the DNA is TGTGCCAGCAGCTTGAGAGATACGCAGTATTTT. Translation: CASSLRDTQYF.

J is TRBJ2-2 and V is TRBV28; 9 positions match TRBD1. With V trimmed by 3 bases and J by 9 bases, 5 bases remained unmatched. The V gene's germline CDR1 is MDHEN and CDR2 SYDVKM. The CDR3 is 14 amino acids. The CDR3 here is CASSFLQGAWELFF. The CDR3 DNA sequence: TGTGCCAGCAGTTTTTTACAGGGGGCGTGGGAGCTGTTTTTT.

This clone came up once. This chain links TRBV29-1 with TRBJ1-3; D uncertain. V was cut by 7 bases and J by 0 bases, with 10 bases left in between. The CDR3 totals 13 residues. CDR1 SQVTM and CDR2 ANQGSEA come from the germline V gene. For the CDR3, the DNA is TGCAGCGCATCCTGGAGCTCTGGAAACACCATATATTTT. Amino acid sequence: CSASWSSGNTIYF.

The genes are TRBV6-1 and TRBJ2-1, with 7 bases aligning to TRBD1. The CDR3 runs 16 residues. Germline CDR1 and CDR2: MNHNS and SASEGT. Trimming at V came to 0 bases and at J to 6 bases, leaving 8 bases not matched to a gene. CDR3 DNA: TGTGCCAGCAGTGAAGCTTCGACAGGGTTTGGCAATGAGCAGTTCTTC. It encodes CASSEASTGFGNEQFF.

This clone was recorded a few times. The chain recombines TRBV19 with TRBJ2-3, with D possibly being TRBD2 (6 bases). Between the trimmed V and J ends, which lost 3 bases and 5 bases, there was a span of 15 bases. The CDR3 runs to 15 residues. CDR1 and CDR2 (germline): LNHDA, SQIVND (reference sequence). The CDR3 nucleotides read TGTGCCAGTAGTATCGTCCATAGCGGAGGAGATACGCAGTATTTT. This encodes CASSIVHSGGDTQYF.

The chain links TRBV5-4 to TRBJ2-1; 7 bases line up with TRBD1. This CDR3 spans 15 amino acids. J lost 0 bases, V lost 4 bases, and 4 bases had no gene match. Germline CDR1 is SGHNT and CDR2 is YYREEE (reference sequence). Here the CDR3 reads CASSRTGISYNEQFF. The CDR3 DNA follows: TGTGCCAGCAGCCGGACAGGAATCTCCTACAATGAGCAGTTCTTC.

This clone was picked up one time. The chain has TRBV19 and TRBJ2-3; 7 bases align to TRBD2. The V gene's germline CDR1 is LNHDA and CDR2 SQIVND (reference sequence). The CDR3 has 14 residues. After removal of 1 base from V and 8 bases from J, the junction contained 6 bases not matched to a gene. Written as DNA, the CDR3 is TGTGCCAGTAGTATAGTGGGTCCGGGAGGTACGCAGTATTTT. It yields the protein CASSIVGPGGTQYF. The full variable domain, completed using reference TRBV19 and TRBJ2-3, is DGGITQSPKYLFRKEGQNVTLSCEQNLNHDAMYWYRQDPGQGLRLIYYSQIVNDFQKGDIAEGYSVSREKKESFPLTVTSAQKNPTAFYLCASSIVGPGGTQYFGPGTRLTVL.

This chain uses TRBV14 with TRBJ2-3; 9 bases are a match to TRBD2. V was pared by 1 base and J by 4 bases, with 6 bases of the junction left unmatched. This CDR3 is built from 16 residues. Germline values: CDR1 SGHDN, CDR2 FVKESK. As DNA, the CDR3 is TGTGCCAGCAGCCAAGGGCGAGCGGGAGGCGCAGATACGCAGTATTTT. Protein: CASSQGRAGGADTQYF.

V gene TRBV18 combines with J gene TRBJ2-7; 9 bases match TRBD1. CDR3 size: 14 residues. Germline V lookup: CDR1 KGHSH, CDR2 LQKENI. The V segment lost 5 bases and the J segment 5 bases; nucleotides outside the gene matches: 7. The CDR3: CASSTGTGFNEQYF. CDR3 bases: TGTGCCAGCTCAACCGGGACAGGGTTCAACGAGCAGTACTTC. Variable domain in full (rest from reference TRBV18 and TRBJ2-7): NAGVMQNPRHLVRRRGQEARLRCSPMKGHSHVYWYRQLPEEGLKFMVYLQKENIIDESGMPKERFSAEFPKEGPSILRIQQVVRGDSAAYFCASSTGTGFNEQYFGPGTRLTVT.

The chain uses TRBV19 and TRBJ2-1; 10 positions agree with TRBD2. The germline gives CDR1 LNHDA, CDR2 SQIVND (reference sequence). The CDR3 spans 17 residues. Trimming removed 7 bases from V and 8 bases from J; junction bases left unmatched: 17. The CDR3 protein is CASTNGVSGGPWDEQFF. The CDR3 nucleotides read TGTGCCAGTACCAATGGGGTTAGCGGGGGGCCTTGGGATGAGCAGTTCTTC.